A single sample is the source of the 23 T cell receptor beta chains below, sequenced in a study of PD-1 blockade in classical Hodgkin lymphoma. Method: immunoSEQ multiplex PCR; TCRdb's copy keeps in-frame clones and lacks some. Here the sample spans 25,000 to 35,000 clones, roughly three quarters being singletons. Relapse was seen in all patients after autologous stem cell transplantation, and brentuximab vedotin exposure was variable. The sample here was peripheral blood mononuclear cells (PBMCs), taken before the second cycle of nivolumab. The source is a human donor with classical Hodgkin lymphoma.

This chain uses TRBV7-9 with TRBJ2-5, with 10 positions matching TRBD2. This CDR3 region has 17 residues. CDR1 is SEHNR and CDR2 is FQNEAQ in the germline V gene (reference sequence). The J segment lost 3 bases and the V segment lost 5 bases, leaving 12 bases of the junction unmatched. The CDR3 loop reads CASSPGTSVGREETQYF. The CDR3 DNA reads TGTGCCAGCAGCCCCGGGACTAGCGTAGGTAGGGAAGAGACCCAGTACTTC.

The rearrangement links TRBV5-1 to TRBJ1-6; 9 nucleotides agree with TRBD1. CDR1 SGHRS and CDR2 YFSETQ come from the germline V gene. This CDR3 spans 18 amino acids. The V gene end was trimmed by 4 bases and the J gene end by 0 bases; junction bases not matched to a gene: 8. CDR3 sequence reads: CASSQTGTGSSYNSPLHF. Written as DNA, the CDR3 is TGCGCCAGCAGCCAGACCGGGACAGGGAGCTCCTATAATTCACCCCTCCACTTT.

The J gene is TRBJ2-7, the V gene TRBV19; TRBD1 matches 7 bases. CDR1 is LNHDA and CDR2 is SQIVND in the germline V gene (reference sequence). The V segment lost 4 bases and the J segment 1 base; nucleotides outside the gene matches: 1. This CDR3 has 13 residues. CDR3 sequence (DNA): TGTGCCAGTAGTAACAGGGGATCCTACGAGCAGTACTTC. Translated, it gives CASSNRGSYEQYF.

The chain uses TRBV5-1 and TRBJ2-2; TRBD2 matches at 7 bases. V trimming: 3 bases; J trimming: 2 bases; junction bases outside the gene matches: 4. The length of the CDR3 is 15 residues. The germline V gene has CDR1 SGHRS and CDR2 YFSETQ. The CDR3 DNA reads TGCGCCAGCAGCTCTGGACTAGACAACACCGGGGAGCTGTTTTTT. Translating gives CASSSGLDNTGELFF.

The V call is TRBV10-2, the J call TRBJ2-1, with a weak D call TRBD2 (6 bases). Germline V gene data show CDR1 as WSHSY and CDR2 as SAAADI. This CDR3 spans 13 amino acids. V was clipped by 10 bases and J by 1 base, with 11 bases between them. The CDR3 protein is CATGRGSYNEQFF. The CDR3 coding sequence is TGCGCCACCGGTCGGGGGTCCTACAATGAGCAGTTCTTC.

In DNA form, the CDR3 reads TGCGCCAGCAGCCCCTCAACTATCTCCTACAATGAGCAGTTCTTC. Translated: CASSPSTISYNEQFF. The rearrangement links TRBV4-3 to TRBJ2-1; no clear D. CDR1 and CDR2 from the germline V gene are LGHNA and YSLEER. Between the trimmed V and J ends, which lost 4 bases and 0 bases, there was a span of 10 bases. The CDR3 covers 15 residues.

CDR3 DNA sequence: TGTGCCAGCAGCTTACTAGCGGGAGGTAAAGAGACCCAGTACTTC. It encodes CASSLLAGGKETQYF. V and J are TRBV28 and TRBJ2-5, with TRBD2 matching 12 bases. The CDR3 covers 15 residues. The V gene end was trimmed by 6 bases and the J gene end by 3 bases; junction bases not matched to a gene: 5. CDR1 MDHEN and CDR2 SYDVKM come from the germline V gene.

The chain has TRBV6-1 and TRBJ2-1, with 9 bases aligning to TRBD2. The CDR3 is 15 residues long. Germline loops: CDR1 MNHNS, CDR2 SASEGT. V dropped 2 bases and J dropped 6; count of bases not matched to a gene: 5. The CDR3 loop reads CASSEWGLAPNEQFF. Written as DNA, the CDR3 is TGTGCCAGCAGTGAATGGGGACTAGCTCCCAATGAGCAGTTCTTC.

The chain links TRBV9 to TRBJ2-3, with 7 bases matching TRBD2. The trim removed 0 bases at V and 3 bases at J, leaving 1 base unmatched. Per germline, CDR1 SGDLS and CDR2 YYNGEE. The CDR3 is made up of 14 amino acids. The CDR3 reads CASSVGGSTDTQYF. The CDR3 DNA reads TGTGCCAGCAGCGTAGGCGGGAGTACAGATACGCAGTATTTT.

By sample share, this clone is medium-sized. This chain uses TRBV30 with TRBJ2-1; D is undetermined. Per germline, CDR1 GTSNPN and CDR2 SVGIG (reference sequence). Trimming removed 2 bases at V and 2 bases at J, with 10 bases between. The CDR3 is 14 residues long. The CDR3: CAWSSDGAYNEQFF. The CDR3 DNA reads TGTGCCTGGAGTTCGGACGGAGCCTACAATGAGCAGTTCTTC.

This chain uses TRBV19 with TRBJ1-6, with a tentative D call TRBD1 (6 bases). The V gene lost 3 bases and the J gene lost 5 bases, with 14 bases spanning the gap. CDR1 is LNHDA and CDR2 is SQIVND in the germline V gene (reference sequence). This CDR3 region has 16 residues. CDR3 in DNA: TGTGCCAGTAGTATGCTTTCGGGGGCGAATAATTCACCCCTCCACTTT. Its translation is CASSMLSGANNSPLHF. Based on the CDR3 plus reference TRBV19 and TRBJ1-6, the full variable domain is DGGITQSPKYLFRKEGQNVTLSCEQNLNHDAMYWYRQDPGQGLRLIYYSQIVNDFQKGDIAEGYSVSREKKESFPLTVTSAQKNPTAFYLCASSMLSGANNSPLHFGNGTRLTVT.

The gene calls are TRBV6-6 and TRBJ2-5; D may be TRBD2 (7 bases). This CDR3 region has 15 residues. V shed 6 bases and J shed 5 bases, with 19 bases lying between them. Germline lookup yields CDR1 MNHNY and CDR2 SVGAGI (reference sequence). CDR3 coding DNA: TGTGCCAGCAGCTCCGGACTAGGGGGTTTGGAGACCCAGTACTTC. Translated: CASSSGLGGLETQYF.

The gene calls are TRBV6-6 and TRBJ2-3; D remains ambiguous. Between the trimmed V and J ends, which lost 3 bases and 2 bases, there was a span of 9 bases. This CDR3 contains 14 residues. The germline CDR1 and CDR2 sequences are MNHNY and SVGAGI (reference sequence). The CDR3 sequence is CASSYSGYTDTQYF. CDR3 bases: TGTGCCAGCAGTTATTCTGGGTACACAGATACGCAGTATTTT.

This chain links TRBV20-1 with TRBJ2-3; D ambiguous. Germline CDR1 is DFQATT and CDR2 is SNEGSKA (reference sequence). The V gene lost 6 bases and the J gene lost 5 bases, with 6 bases spanning the gap. The CDR3 length is 10 residues. CDR3 nucleotide sequence: TGCAGTGCCCGAGTAGATACGCAGTATTTT. It encodes CSARVDTQYF.

V and J are TRBV6-5 and TRBJ1-2; D remains unclear. CDR1 is MNHEY and CDR2 is SVGAGI in the germline V gene. V was trimmed by 6 bases and J by 4 bases, leaving 6 bases between them. The CDR3 totals 11 residues. This chain's CDR3 is CASRRGYGYTF. The CDR3 DNA reads TGTGCCAGCAGGCGGGGCTATGGCTACACCTTC.

The genes are TRBV2 and TRBJ2-5; 7 bases line up with TRBD2. There are 12 residues in the CDR3. With V trimmed by 8 bases and J by 5 bases, 5 bases remained unmatched. Germline values: CDR1 SNHLY, CDR2 FYNNEI. Here the CDR3 reads CASGRGRETQYF. The CDR3 DNA sequence: TGTGCCAGCGGGAGGGGCCGGGAGACCCAGTACTTC. Looking up the rest from reference TRBV2 and TRBJ2-5 gives the full variable domain: EPEVTQTPSHQVTQMGQEVILRCVPISNHLYFYWYRQILGQKVEFLVSFYNNEISEKSEIFDDQFSVERPDGSNFTLKIRSTKLEDSAMYFCASGRGRETQYFGPGTRLLVL.

The chain joins TRBV14 to TRBJ2-4; D is possibly TRBD1 (5 bases). V was cut by 3 bases and J by 2 bases, with 11 bases left in between. The CDR3 sequence is 15 residues long. The V gene's germline CDR1 is SGHDN and CDR2 FVKESK. The CDR3 sequence is CASSQGRVTKNIQYF. The CDR3 nucleotides read TGTGCCAGCAGCCAGGGCAGGGTGACCAAAAACATTCAGTACTTC. The full variable domain, rest sourced from reference TRBV14 and TRBJ2-4, is EAGVTQFPSHSVIEKGQTVTLRCDPISGHDNLYWYRRVMGKEIKFLLHFVKESKQDESGMPNNRFLAERTGGTYSTLKVQPAELEDSGVYFCASSQGRVTKNIQYFGAGTRLSVL.

The chain joins TRBV19 to TRBJ2-7; TRBD1 is a possible D gene (5 bases). Trimming removed 4 bases at V and 0 bases at J, with 13 bases between. The CDR3 is 15 amino acids. In germline, CDR1 is LNHDA, CDR2 SQIVND (reference sequence). The CDR3 DNA is TGTGCCAGTAGTAAAGCTTCAGGGTTCTCCTACGAGCAGTACTTC. It is translated as CASSKASGFSYEQYF.

This clone was found a few times. J is TRBJ1-2 and V is TRBV6-1; TRBD1 might be the D (5 bases). The CDR3 has 15 residues. In germline, CDR1 is MNHNS, CDR2 SASEGT. V was cut by 4 bases and J by 4 bases, with 16 bases left in between. This chain's CDR3 is CASSASITTAYGYTF. The CDR3 DNA sequence: TGTGCCAGCAGTGCGAGTATTACGACAGCCTATGGCTACACCTTC.

This chain links TRBV6-5 with TRBJ1-6; D may be TRBD1 (6 bases). CDR3 length equals 11 residues. Germline lookup yields CDR1 MNHEY and CDR2 SVGAGI. V lost 7 bases, J lost 8 bases, and 6 bases lay in between. The CDR3 is CASKGDSPLHF. The CDR3 DNA sequence: TGTGCCAGCAAGGGGGATTCACCCCTCCACTTT.

The V call is TRBV29-1, the J call TRBJ2-7, with D maybe TRBD1 (6 bases). V dropped 6 bases and J dropped 6 bases, with 12 bases sitting between them. From germline, CDR1 is SQVTM and CDR2 ANQGSEA. The CDR3 loop spans 11 amino acids. The CDR3 DNA follows: TGCAGCGTCCTCATAGGGGGCGAGCAGTACGTC. This codes for CSVLIGGEQYV.

This clone was picked up one time. This chain links TRBV27 with TRBJ1-2; D is possibly TRBD1 (6 bases). The CDR3 has 14 amino acids. V shed 3 bases and J shed 8 bases, with 16 bases lying between them. Germline CDR1 reads MNHEY; CDR2 reads SMNVEV (reference sequence). This chain's CDR3 is CASSLIGGSLGYTF. The CDR3 DNA reads TGTGCCAGCAGTTTGATCGGGGGCTCGTTAGGCTACACCTTC.

The chain joins TRBV19 to TRBJ1-1; D call uncertain. CDR1 is LNHDA, CDR2 SQIVND, per germline (reference sequence). V lost 8 bases and J 4 bases, leaving 8 bases between the germline ends. The length of the CDR3 is 11 residues. CDR3 region: CASGRPTEAFF. The CDR3 region has the DNA TGTGCCAGTGGCAGACCCACTGAAGCTTTCTTT. The variable domain in full, with the rest retrieved from reference TRBV19 and TRBJ1-1, is DGGITQSPKYLFRKEGQNVTLSCEQNLNHDAMYWYRQDPGQGLRLIYYSQIVNDFQKGDIAEGYSVSREKKESFPLTVTSAQKNPTAFYLCASGRPTEAFFGQGTRLTVV.